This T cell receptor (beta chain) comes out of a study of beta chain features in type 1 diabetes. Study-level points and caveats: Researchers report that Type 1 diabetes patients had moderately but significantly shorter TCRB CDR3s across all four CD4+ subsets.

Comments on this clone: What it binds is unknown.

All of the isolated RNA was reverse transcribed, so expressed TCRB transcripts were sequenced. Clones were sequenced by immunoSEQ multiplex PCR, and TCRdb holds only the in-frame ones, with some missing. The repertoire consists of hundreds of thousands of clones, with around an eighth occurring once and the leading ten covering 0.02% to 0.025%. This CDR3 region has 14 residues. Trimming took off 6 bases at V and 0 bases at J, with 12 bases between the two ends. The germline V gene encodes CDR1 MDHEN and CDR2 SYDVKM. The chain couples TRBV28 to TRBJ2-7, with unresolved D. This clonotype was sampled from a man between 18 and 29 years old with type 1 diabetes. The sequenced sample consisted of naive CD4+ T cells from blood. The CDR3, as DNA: TGTGCCAGCAGACAACAGATGAGCTCCTACGAGCAGTACTTC. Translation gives CASRQQMSSYEQYF.